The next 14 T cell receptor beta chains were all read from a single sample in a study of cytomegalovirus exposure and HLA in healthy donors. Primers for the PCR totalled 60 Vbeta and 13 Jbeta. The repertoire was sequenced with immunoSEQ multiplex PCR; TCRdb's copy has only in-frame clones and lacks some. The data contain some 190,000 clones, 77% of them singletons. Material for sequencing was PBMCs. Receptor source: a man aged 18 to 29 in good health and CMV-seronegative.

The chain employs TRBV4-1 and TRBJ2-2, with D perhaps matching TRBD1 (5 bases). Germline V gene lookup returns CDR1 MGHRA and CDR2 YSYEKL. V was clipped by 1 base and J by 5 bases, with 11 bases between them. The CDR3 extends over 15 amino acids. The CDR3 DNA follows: TGCGCCAGCAGCCAAGCCCCAGGGTATACCGGGGAGCTGTTTTTT. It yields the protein CASSQAPGYTGELFF.

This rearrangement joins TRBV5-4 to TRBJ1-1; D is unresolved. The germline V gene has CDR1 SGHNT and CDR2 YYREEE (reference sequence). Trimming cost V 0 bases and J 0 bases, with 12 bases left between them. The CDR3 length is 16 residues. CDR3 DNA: TGTGCCAGCAGCTTGGCCGGTAACAGAATGAACACTGAAGCTTTCTTT. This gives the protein CASSLAGNRMNTEAFF.

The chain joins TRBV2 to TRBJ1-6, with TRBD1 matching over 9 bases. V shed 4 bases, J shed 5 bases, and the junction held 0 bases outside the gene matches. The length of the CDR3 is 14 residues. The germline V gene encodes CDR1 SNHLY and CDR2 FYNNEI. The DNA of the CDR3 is TGTGCCAGCAGTGGACAGGGGGATAATTCACCCCTCCACTTT. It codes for CASSGQGDNSPLHF.

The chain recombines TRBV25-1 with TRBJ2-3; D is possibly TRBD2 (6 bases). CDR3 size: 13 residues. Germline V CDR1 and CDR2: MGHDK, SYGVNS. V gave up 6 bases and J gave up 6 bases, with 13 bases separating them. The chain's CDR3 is CASSRMEGDTQYF. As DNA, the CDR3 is TGTGCCAGCAGCCGCATGGAGGGGGATACGCAGTATTTT.

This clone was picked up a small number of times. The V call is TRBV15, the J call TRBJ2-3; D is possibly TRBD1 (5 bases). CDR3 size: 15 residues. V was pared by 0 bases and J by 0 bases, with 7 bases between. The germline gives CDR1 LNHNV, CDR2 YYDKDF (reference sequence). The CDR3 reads CATSRDRDSTDTQYF. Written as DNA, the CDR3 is TGTGCCACCAGCAGAGACAGGGATAGCACAGATACGCAGTATTTT.

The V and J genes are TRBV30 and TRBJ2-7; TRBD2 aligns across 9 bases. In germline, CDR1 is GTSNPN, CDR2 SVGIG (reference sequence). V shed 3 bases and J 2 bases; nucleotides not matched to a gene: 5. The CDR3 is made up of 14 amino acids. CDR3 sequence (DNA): TGTGCCTGGAGCAATCAGCGGGGGGCCTACGAGCAGTACTTC. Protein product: CAWSNQRGAYEQYF.

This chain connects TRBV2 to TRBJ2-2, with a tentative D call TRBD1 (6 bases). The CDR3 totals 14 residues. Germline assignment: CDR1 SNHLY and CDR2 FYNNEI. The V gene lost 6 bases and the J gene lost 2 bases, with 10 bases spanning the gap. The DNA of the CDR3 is TGTGCCAGCAGGGCCGGGACAAACACCGGGGAGCTGTTTTTT. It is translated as CASRAGTNTGELFF.

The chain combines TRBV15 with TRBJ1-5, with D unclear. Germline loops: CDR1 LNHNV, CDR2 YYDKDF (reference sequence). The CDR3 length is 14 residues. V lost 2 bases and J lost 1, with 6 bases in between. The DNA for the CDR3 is TGTGCCACCAGCAGACAGGTCAGCAATCAGCCCCAGCATTTT. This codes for CATSRQVSNQPQHF.

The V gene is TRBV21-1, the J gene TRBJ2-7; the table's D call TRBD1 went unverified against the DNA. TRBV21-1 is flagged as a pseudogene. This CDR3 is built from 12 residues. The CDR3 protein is CARTGTAYEQYF. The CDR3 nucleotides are TGTGCCAGGACCGGGACAGCTTACGAGCAGTACTTC.

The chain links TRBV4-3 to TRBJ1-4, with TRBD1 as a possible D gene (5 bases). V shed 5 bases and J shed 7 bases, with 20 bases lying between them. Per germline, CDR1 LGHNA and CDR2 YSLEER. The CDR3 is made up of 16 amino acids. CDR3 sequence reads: CASSETGGGSSEKLFF. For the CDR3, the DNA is TGCGCCAGCAGCGAAACCGGCGGGGGATCAAGTGAAAAACTGTTTTTT.

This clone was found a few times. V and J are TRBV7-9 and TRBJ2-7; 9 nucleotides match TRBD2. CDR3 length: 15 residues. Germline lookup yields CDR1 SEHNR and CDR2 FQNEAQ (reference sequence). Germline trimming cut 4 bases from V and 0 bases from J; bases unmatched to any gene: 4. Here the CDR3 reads CASSSSGAYSYEQYF. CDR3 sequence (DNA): TGTGCCAGCAGCTCTAGCGGGGCTTACTCCTACGAGCAGTACTTC.

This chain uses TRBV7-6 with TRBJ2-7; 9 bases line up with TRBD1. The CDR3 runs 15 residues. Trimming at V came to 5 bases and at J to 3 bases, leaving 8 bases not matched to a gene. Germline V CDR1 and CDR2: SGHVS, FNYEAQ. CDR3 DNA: TGTGCCAGCAGCCCCCTCGGACAGGGGAACTACGAGCAGTACTTC. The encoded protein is CASSPLGQGNYEQYF.

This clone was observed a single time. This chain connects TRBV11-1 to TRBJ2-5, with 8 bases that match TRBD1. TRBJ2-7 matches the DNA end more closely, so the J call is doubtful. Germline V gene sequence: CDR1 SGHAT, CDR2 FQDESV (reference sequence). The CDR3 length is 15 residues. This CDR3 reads CASNNMAGGIYEQYF. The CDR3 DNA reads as TGTGCCAGCAACAACATGGCAGGGGGCATCTACGAGCAGTACTTC.

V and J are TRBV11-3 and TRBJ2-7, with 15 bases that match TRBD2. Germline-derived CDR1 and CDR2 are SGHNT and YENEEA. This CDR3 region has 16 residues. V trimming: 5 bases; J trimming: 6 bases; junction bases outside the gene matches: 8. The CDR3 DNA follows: TGTGCCAGCAGCCCGTGGACTAGCGGGAGGGGAGGCGAGCAGTACTTC. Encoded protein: CASSPWTSGRGGEQYF.